The 4 T cell receptor beta chains in this list originate from one sample, sequenced in a study of shared clonotypes between healthy human individuals. Naive CD8 cells lacked CD45RO, underwent positive selection for CCR7 and left out terminally differentiated effector memory CD45RA+ cells. Generated by immunoSEQ multiplex PCR, the TCRdb table keeps only in-frame clones and is missing some. The table includes about 2.1 million clones, approximately 92% detected once. Source material: naive CD8+ T cells from PBMCs. These TCRs come from a man aged 18-30 years in good health. Some clones in this sample may be carry-over from other donors' samples.

V usage is TRBV29-1 and J usage is TRBJ1-2, with 12 bases that match TRBD1. This CDR3 contains 15 residues. The germline CDR1 and CDR2 sequences are SQVTM and ANQGSEA. The ends lost 0 bases at V and 6 bases at J; junction bases unmatched: 5. The DNA for the CDR3 is TGCAGCGTTGAAGATCTGGGACAGGGGGCGGATGGCTACACCTTC. Translation: CSVEDLGQGADGYTF.

This rearrangement joins TRBV28 to TRBJ2-7; TRBD2 might be the D (6 bases). CDR1 is MDHEN and CDR2 is SYDVKM in the germline V gene. CDR3 length equals 15 residues. Trimming took off 3 bases at V and 3 bases at J, with 15 bases between the two ends. CDR3 sequence: CASSFSGGYGYEQYF. In nucleotides, the CDR3 is TGTGCCAGCAGTTTCTCCGGAGGGTATGGCTACGAGCAGTACTTC.

This chain joins TRBV19 and TRBJ1-4; a possible D gene is TRBD1 (6 bases). From germline, CDR1 is LNHDA and CDR2 SQIVND (reference sequence). CDR3 size: 15 residues. The V end lost 5 bases, the J end lost 5 bases, and 15 bases lay between the germline ends. CDR3 nucleotides: TGTGCCAGTAGTGCCACAGGGTTACAGAATGAAAAACTGTTTTTT. This sequence encodes CASSATGLQNEKLFF.

The chain uses TRBV30 and TRBJ2-7; D possibly uses TRBD1 or TRBD2 (5 bases each). Germline CDR1 reads GTSNPN; CDR2 reads SVGIG (reference sequence). The CDR3 spans 13 residues. V was pared by 6 bases and J by 3 bases, with 15 bases between. CDR3 protein: CACRDLGNYEQYF. The DNA of the CDR3 is TGTGCCTGCCGGGACCTAGGGAACTACGAGCAGTACTTC.